This passage covers 7 T cell receptor beta chains from one sample sequenced in a study of blood T cell repertoires in COVID-19. This table comes from immunoSEQ multiplex PCR, and its TCRdb copy is limited to in-frame clones, with some not included. This table holds about 120,000 clones, around three quarters found once. The specimen was peripheral blood. Source of these receptors: a man aged 40-49 years with active or convalescent COVID-19.

The sample holds a few counts of this clone. The chain recombines TRBV7-2 with TRBJ2-2; D gene uncertain. Between the trimmed V and J ends, which lost 2 bases and 4 bases, there was a span of 5 bases. CDR1 is SGHTA and CDR2 is FQGNSA in the germline V gene. The CDR3 extends over 13 amino acids. Here the CDR3 reads CASSLTVTGELFF. In DNA, the CDR3 is TGTGCCAGCAGCTTAACAGTCACCGGGGAGCTGTTTTTT.

The count of this clone is one. V is TRBV21-1 and J is TRBJ2-3; TRBD1, as called in the table, went unchecked against the DNA. TRBV21-1 is deemed a pseudogene. The CDR3 runs 16 residues. CDR3 loop: CASSKEGGAASDTQYF. The CDR3 coding sequence is TGTGCCAGCAGCAAAGAAGGGGGCGCAGCCTCAGATACGCAGTATTTT.

The J gene is TRBJ2-1, the V gene TRBV5-1, with D tentatively TRBD1 (5 bases). Trimming pared 1 base from V and 8 bases from J, leaving 10 bases between. This CDR3 is built from 13 residues. Germline CDR1 and CDR2: SGHRS and YFSETQ. CDR3 bases: TGCGCCAGCAGCTTGCCAGGGAAGTATGAGCAGTTCTTC. Translated, it gives CASSLPGKYEQFF.

This sequence joins TRBV2 and TRBJ2-7; weak D call: TRBD1 (6 bases). This CDR3 spans 13 amino acids. Trimming removed 11 bases at V and 2 bases at J, with 16 bases between. The germline V gene has CDR1 SNHLY and CDR2 FYNNEI. The CDR3 sequence: CAGQWTDAYEQYF. CDR3 nucleotides: TGTGCCGGACAATGGACAGATGCCTACGAGCAGTACTTC.

The genes are TRBV7-9 and TRBJ1-5; 8 bases agree with TRBD1. V gave up 5 bases and J gave up 5 bases; unmatched junction bases: 5. The CDR3 sequence is 14 residues long. CDR1 and CDR2 (germline): SEHNR, FQNEAQ (reference sequence). The CDR3 spells CASSPGQGYQPQHF. The CDR3 nucleotides read TGTGCCAGCAGCCCCGGACAGGGCTATCAGCCCCAGCATTTT.

On this clone: This specimen includes other DNA sequences encoding the same CDR3. The chain joins TRBV30 to TRBJ1-1; D is possibly TRBD1 (5 bases). V was clipped by 0 bases and J by 1 base, with 6 bases between them. CDR1 is GTSNPN, CDR2 SVGIG, per germline (reference sequence). The CDR3 is 13 residues long. The CDR3 loop reads CAWSVQGNTEAFF. In nucleotides, the CDR3 is TGTGCCTGGAGTGTTCAGGGGAACACTGAAGCTTTCTTT.

This clone was detected only once. The chain carries TRBV6-2 or TRBV6-3 and TRBJ2-1, with 7 bases identical to TRBD2. V lost 0 bases, J lost 4 bases, and 9 bases stayed unmatched. CDR1 MNHEY and CDR2 SVGEGT come from the germline V gene. The CDR3 sequence is 17 residues long. The CDR3 DNA reads TGTGCCAGCAGTTACTCGGGTGTCCTAGCGGATTACAATGAGCAGTTCTTC. Encoded protein: CASSYSGVLADYNEQFF.